The present entry profiles one TCR beta chain with its context. Its antigen is currently unknown. The study ran the assay at deep level. The protocol was immunoSEQ multiplex PCR, while the TCRdb copy is restricted to in-frame clones and leaves out a portion. This table has approximately 810,000 clones, 85% to 95% appearing once. V lost 1 base and J lost 5; bases outside the gene matches: 5. This CDR3 region has 14 residues. Per the germline V gene, CDR1 is SQVTM and CDR2 is ANQGSEA. CD45RO-negative cells were positively selected for CCR7, leaving out terminally differentiated effector memory CD45RA+ cells. The data were obtained in a study of shared clonotypes between healthy human individuals. General study findings and limits: The four-donor shared clonotypes exceeded non-shared clonotypes in generation probability, with non-shared ones scoring lower. Among the subsets, naive ones generally showed larger estimated richness than memory ones.

The chain joins TRBV29-1 to TRBJ2-3, with TRBD1 identical over 8 bases. Specimen: naive CD8+ T cells sorted from blood. The clonotype comes from a man aged 30-40 years in good health. The CDR3 region is CSVEGTGLQDTQYF. The CDR3 nucleotides are TGCAGCGTTGAAGGGACAGGGCTTCAAGATACGCAGTATTTT.